This record covers a single T cell receptor beta chain. The antigen is unknown. This entry is derived from a study of cytomegalovirus exposure and HLA in healthy donors. Study-wide findings and caveats: An analysis that was carried out later associated 16,000 or so TCR beta sequences with HLA alleles at 0.05 false discovery rate.

13 Jbeta primers and 60 Vbeta primers were used for the PCR. The method was immunoSEQ multiplex PCR; TCRdb's version includes in-frame clones alone and lacks a portion of them. Among about 180,000 clones listed, 85% were seen once. V was pared by 3 bases and J by 1 base, with 3 bases of the junction left unmatched. Germline-derived CDR1 and CDR2 are MDHEN and SYDVKM. The CDR3 spans 15 residues. Sequencing input: PBMCs. The receptor's source is a boy younger than 10 in good health and CMV-seronegative. The chain joins TRBV28 to TRBJ2-3; the match to TRBD2 covers 8 bases. The chain's CDR3 is CASSFYSGGTDTQYF. The CDR3 coding sequence is TGTGCCAGCAGTTTCTATAGCGGGGGCACAGATACGCAGTATTTT.